A selection of T cell receptor beta chains follows, all from one sample in a study of OX40 agonist ivuxolimab in advanced cancers. The repertoire was sequenced with immunoSEQ multiplex PCR; TCRdb's copy has only in-frame clones and lacks some. The table lists 100,000 to 120,000 clones, roughly nine tenths of them singletons. The sequencing used CD4+ or CD8+ T cells sorted from blood, collected in a trial of the OX40 agonist ivuxolimab. These receptors all come from an adult with an advanced solid tumor such as melanoma, head and neck, liver or kidney cancer. Each CDR3 is given with its conserved first and last residue. D genes are given only for firm matches. Not all rows give a size; the values are once, few, many and, for expanded clones, a class.

d_call,v_call,cdr3_length,clone_size,j_call,cdr3_aa,cdr3_nt
TRBD2,TRBV4-3,18,.,TRBJ2-1,CASSQEPLSGGEYNEQFF,TGCGCCAGCAGCCAAGAGCCCCTAAGCGGGGGAGAGTACAATGAGCAGTTCTTC
.,TRBV7-2,15,.,TRBJ1-2,CASSLLPTGDYGYTF,TGTGCCAGCAGCTTACTCCCCACCGGGGACTATGGCTACACCTTC
.,TRBV5-6,14,.,TRBJ1-5,CASSLGAAGQPQHF,TGTGCCAGCAGCTTGGGGGCAGCAGGTCAGCCCCAGCATTTT
.,TRBV7-2,17,once,TRBJ1-5,CASSLEWTTNGKQPQHF,TGTGCCAGCAGCTTAGAATGGACTACGAACGGGAAACAGCCCCAGCATTTT
.,TRBV15,14,.,TRBJ1-1,CATSRDRVNTEAFF,TGTGCCACCAGCAGAGACAGGGTGAACACTGAAGCTTTCTTT
.,TRBV7-3,14,.,TRBJ2-1,CASSLTPATNEQFF,TGTGCCAGCAGCTTAACCCCCGCAACCAATGAGCAGTTCTTC
.,TRBV5-5,18,.,TRBJ1-5,CASSPVPSVGVSNQPQHF,TGTGCCAGCAGTCCTGTCCCGTCGGTGGGGGTTAGCAATCAGCCCCAGCATTTT
.,TRBV30,13,few,TRBJ2-7,CASEDRSSYEQYF,TGTGCCTCCGAGGACCGGAGTTCCTACGAGCAGTACTTC
TRBD2,TRBV5-6,14,.,TRBJ2-1,CASRRLAGVNEQFF,TGTGCCAGCAGAAGGTTAGCGGGAGTCAATGAGCAGTTCTTC
TRBD1,TRBV19,16,.,TRBJ1-6,CASSIRQGAGNSPLHF,TGTGCCAGTAGTATTCGACAGGGGGCAGGTAATTCACCCCTCCACTTT
.,TRBV7-2,11,.,TRBJ1-1,CASSFLREAFF,TGTGCCAGCAGCTTTTTACGAGAAGCTTTCTTT
.,TRBV21-1,17,few,TRBJ1-5,CASSKARGAYSNQPQHF,TGTGCCAGCAGCAAAGCCCGGGGGGCTTATAGCAATCAGCCCCAGCATTTT
TRBD1,TRBV13,18,.,TRBJ1-4,CASSLDRDRLATNEKLFF,TGTGCCAGCAGCTTAGACCGGGACAGGCTTGCAACTAATGAAAAACTGTTTTTT
.,TRBV6-6,12,.,TRBJ1-2,CASRPLDYGYTF,TGTGCCAGCAGGCCCCTCGATTATGGCTACACCTTC
.,TRBV19,14,once,TRBJ2-3,CASSNDWGLDTQYF,TGTGCCAGTAGTAACGACTGGGGATTGGATACGCAGTATTTT
TRBD1,TRBV7-3,14,.,TRBJ2-1,CASSETGGNYEQFF,TGTGCCAGCAGCGAGACAGGGGGCAACTATGAGCAGTTCTTC
TRBD2,TRBV4-3,20,once,TRBJ2-3,CASSQDGLAGGFVRTDTQYF,TGCGCCAGCAGCCAAGACGGACTAGCGGGAGGGTTCGTTAGGACAGATACGCAGTATTTT
.,TRBV30,19,.,TRBJ2-1,CAWSVLSGLRQSTYNEQFF,TGTGCCTGGAGTGTATTGAGCGGATTAAGACAAAGCACCTACAATGAGCAGTTCTTC
.,TRBV4-3,16,.,TRBJ2-2,CASSQDVVRLNGELFF,TGCGCCAGCAGCCAAGATGTTGTCAGGTTGAACGGGGAGCTGTTTTTT
.,TRBV19,13,.,TRBJ2-1,CASSMDSGNEQFF,TGTGCCAGTAGTATGGACAGCGGGAATGAGCAGTTCTTC
TRBD1,TRBV5-1,15,few,TRBJ1-6,CASSPGGQGGSPLHF,TGCGCCAGCAGCCCCGGAGGACAGGGTGGCTCACCCCTCCACTTT
.,TRBV19,13,.,TRBJ2-3,CASSINFGDTQYF,TGTGCCAGTAGTATAAACTTCGGAGATACGCAGTATTTT
TRBD2,TRBV5-1,15,once,TRBJ2-1,CASSREVSSYNEQFF,TGCGCCAGCAGCCGGGAGGTGAGCTCCTACAATGAGCAGTTCTTC
TRBD2,TRBV27,16,.,TRBJ2-5,CASSKIAGAPRETQYF,TGTGCCAGCAGCAAGATAGCGGGGGCCCCCCGGGAGACCCAGTACTTC
TRBD2,TRBV5-5,18,.,TRBJ2-6,CASSSGTTRYSGANVLTF,TGTGCCAGCAGCTCCGGGACTACGAGATACTCTGGGGCCAACGTCCTGACTTTC
.,TRBV7-3,14,.,TRBJ1-6,CASREPGLNSPLHF,TGTGCCAGCAGGGAACCGGGGCTTAATTCACCCCTCCACTTT
TRBD1,TRBV15,17,few,TRBJ1-3,CATSRGYGTGYLNTIYF,TGTGCCACCAGCAGAGGTTATGGGACAGGGTATTTAAACACCATATATTTT
.,TRBV11-2,13,.,TRBJ1-1,CASSLGARGEAFF,TGTGCCAGCAGCTTAGGTGCGAGAGGTGAAGCTTTCTTT
.,TRBV28,13,.,TRBJ2-7,CASSEGQTYEQYF,TGTGCCAGCTCGGAGGGACAGACCTACGAGCAGTACTTC
.,TRBV2,17,.,TRBJ2-3,CASSPNGVALGTDTQYF,TGTGCCAGCAGCCCTAACGGGGTAGCTTTAGGCACAGATACGCAGTATTTT
TRBD1,TRBV2,14,.,TRBJ1-6,CASSEVTGGTPLHF,TGTGCCAGCAGTGAAGTGACAGGGGGGACACCCCTCCACTTT
.,TRBV19,16,.,TRBJ2-4,CASSIVGGKAKNIQYF,TGTGCCAGTAGTATAGTGGGGGGCAAGGCCAAAAACATTCAGTACTTC
TRBD1,TRBV7-9,14,.,TRBJ1-1,CASSLGTGNTEAFF,TGTGCCAGCAGCTTAGGGACAGGAAACACTGAAGCTTTCTTT
.,TRBV4-2,14,.,TRBJ2-2,CASSQEISTGELFF,TGTGCCAGCAGCCAAGAAATAAGCACCGGGGAGCTGTTTTTT
.,TRBV5-1,15,once,TRBJ2-7,CASSLTLGATYEQYF,TGCGCCAGCAGCTTGACTCTCGGGGCGACCTACGAGCAGTACTTC
.,TRBV10-3,13,.,TRBJ2-7,CAIGSSVTYEQYF,TGTGCCATCGGTAGTAGCGTAACCTACGAGCAGTACTTC
.,TRBV5-1,15,.,TRBJ1-1,CASSSGASVNTEAFF,TGCGCCAGCAGCTCGGGCGCGTCAGTGAACACTGAAGCTTTCTTT
TRBD1,TRBV5-8,14,.,TRBJ1-1,CASSPTGVNTEAFF,TGTGCCAGCAGCCCTACAGGGGTGAACACTGAAGCTTTCTTT
.,TRBV7-7,12,.,TRBJ2-2,CASSLGNGELFF,TGTGCTAGCAGCTTAGGTAACGGGGAGCTGTTTTTT
.,TRBV5-4,13,.,TRBJ2-5,CASSLARGETQYF,TGTGCCAGCAGCTTGGCGAGGGGAGAGACCCAGTACTTC
.,TRBV4-3,13,.,TRBJ1-1,CASSQERGHEAFF,TGCGCCAGCAGCCAAGAAAGAGGGCATGAAGCTTTCTTT
.,TRBV2,14,.,TRBJ2-7,CASGGTHRGYEQYF,TGTGCCAGCGGCGGGACCCACCGGGGGTACGAGCAGTACTTC
.,TRBV7-2,14,.,TRBJ2-3,CASSLGSSTDTQYF,TGTGCCAGCAGCCTGGGGAGTTCCACAGATACGCAGTATTTT
TRBD1,TRBV7-3,16,.,TRBJ2-5,CASSLNGGQGEETQYF,TGTGCCAGCAGCTTAAATGGGGGACAGGGCGAAGAGACCCAGTACTTC
.,TRBV7-2,13,.,TRBJ2-7,CASSLGASYEQYF,TGTGCCAGCAGCTTAGGCGCCTCCTACGAGCAGTACTTC
.,TRBV18,15,.,TRBJ2-5,CASSPPAAEQETQYF,TGTGCCAGCTCACCACCGGCGGCAGAACAAGAGACCCAGTACTTC